A single sample gave rise to the 13 T cell receptor beta chains below, sequenced in a study of blood T cell repertoires in COVID-19. Only in-frame clones appear in the TCRdb table, and some are missing; sequencing was by immunoSEQ multiplex PCR. The sample lists 85,000 to 110,000 clones; 70% to 90% were seen once. Sequences were obtained from peripheral blood. The receptors here all came from a man aged 50 to 59 in a cohort sampled during active COVID-19.

The chain couples TRBV6-2 or TRBV6-3 to TRBJ1-5; D call uncertain. The CDR3 has 13 amino acids. CDR1 and CDR2 from the germline V gene are MNHEY and SVGEGT. V shed 5 bases and J shed 3 bases, with 8 bases lying between them. For the CDR3, the DNA is TGTGCCAGCAGTGGGAGGATCAATCAGCCCCAGCATTTT. Encoded protein: CASSGRINQPQHF.

The CDR3 DNA reads TGTGCCAGCAGCCAGGCTCGGACAGGAAATTCACCCCTCCACTTT. Translated, it gives CASSQARTGNSPLHF. The chain uses TRBV3-1 (or the pseudogene TRBV3-2) and TRBJ1-6; 7 bases match TRBD1. V was clipped by 3 bases and J by 7 bases; unmatched bases: 6. This CDR3 contains 15 residues. Germline CDR1 LGHDT, CDR2 YNNKEL (reference sequence).

The chain carries TRBV19 and TRBJ1-2, with D tentatively TRBD1 (5 bases). Trimming removed 4 bases at V and 4 bases at J, with 16 bases between. Per germline, CDR1 LNHDA and CDR2 SQIVND (reference sequence). The CDR3 extends over 15 amino acids. The CDR3 is CASSTLLGGGYGYTF. CDR3 nucleotide sequence: TGTGCCAGTAGTACCCTACTAGGCGGGGGCTATGGCTACACCTTC.

The genes are TRBV19 and TRBJ1-5; D is unclear. V lost 0 bases and J lost 6, with 6 bases in between. The CDR3 consists of 13 residues. Germline CDR1 reads LNHDA; CDR2 reads SQIVND (reference sequence). The chain's CDR3 is CASSIETSQPQHF. The CDR3 region has the DNA TGTGCCAGTAGTATAGAAACATCTCAGCCCCAGCATTTT. The variable domain in full, completed from reference TRBV19 and TRBJ1-5, reads DGGITQSPKYLFRKEGQNVTLSCEQNLNHDAMYWYRQDPGQGLRLIYYSQIVNDFQKGDIAEGYSVSREKKESFPLTVTSAQKNPTAFYLCASSIETSQPQHFGDGTRLSIL.

In its sample, this clone was seen once. This rearrangement joins TRBV6-1 to TRBJ2-5, with D perhaps matching TRBD2 (6 bases). CDR1 and CDR2 from the germline V gene are MNHNS and SASEGT. This CDR3 spans 14 amino acids. Trimming took off 2 bases at V and 4 bases at J, with 11 bases between the two ends. The CDR3 is CASSEPGGRETQYF. CDR3 DNA sequence: TGTGCCAGCAGTGAACCCGGGGGTCGAGAGACCCAGTACTTC.

V and J are TRBV5-1 and TRBJ2-3; a weak D match, TRBD1 (7 bases). This CDR3 region has 16 residues. V shed 2 bases and J shed 0 bases, with 13 bases lying between them. Germline values: CDR1 SGHRS, CDR2 YFSETQ. The CDR3 loop is CASSFGGGLSTDTQYF. For the CDR3, the DNA is TGCGCCAGCAGCTTTGGAGGGGGCCTGAGCACAGATACGCAGTATTTT.

The chain combines TRBV7-9 with TRBJ2-5, with 10 bases that match TRBD2. Germline values: CDR1 SEHNR, CDR2 FQNEAQ (reference sequence). Germline trimming cut 3 bases from V and 5 bases from J; bases unmatched to any gene: 6. This CDR3 spans 15 amino acids. CDR3 in amino acids: CASSFEAGGLETQYF. The CDR3 DNA sequence: TGTGCCAGCAGCTTCGAAGCGGGGGGGCTGGAGACCCAGTACTTC.

The rearrangement links TRBV5-1 to TRBJ2-5, with TRBD2 matching 14 bases. After removal of 0 bases from V and 4 bases from J, the junction contained 5 bases not matched to a gene. Germline V gene lookup returns CDR1 SGHRS and CDR2 YFSETQ. The CDR3 is made up of 17 amino acids. The CDR3 DNA follows: TGCGCCAGCAGCTTGGCCGCGACTAGCGGGGGGGGAGAGACCCAGTACTTC. It yields the protein CASSLAATSGGGETQYF.

The V gene is TRBV7-2, the J gene TRBJ1-2; D is ambiguous. The germline V gene encodes CDR1 SGHTA and CDR2 FQGNSA. Trimming stripped 3 bases from V and 8 bases from J, with 13 bases between. The CDR3 spans 13 residues. Written as DNA, the CDR3 is TGTGCCAGCAGCTTCGACGGTGGAGGGGGCTACACCTTC. It translates to CASSFDGGGGYTF.

V gene TRBV6-9 combines with J gene TRBJ1-5; TRBD1 matches 11 bases. V was pared by 5 bases and J by 8 bases, with 14 bases of the junction left unmatched. This CDR3 is built from 17 residues. Germline assignment: CDR1 MNHGY and CDR2 SVAAGI. CDR3 protein: CASSGRVGQGAGEPQHF. CDR3 DNA: TGTGCCAGCAGTGGAAGAGTAGGACAGGGGGCCGGTGAGCCCCAGCATTTT.

The rearrangement links TRBV11-2 to TRBJ2-3, with TRBD2 matching over 11 bases. The CDR3 extends over 17 amino acids. CDR1 SGHAT and CDR2 FQNNGV come from the germline V gene. V gave up 0 bases and J gave up 3 bases; unmatched junction bases: 5. The CDR3 loop reads CASSLESSGGNTDTQYF. The CDR3 DNA sequence: TGTGCCAGCAGCTTAGAGTCTAGCGGGGGGAATACAGATACGCAGTATTTT.

V and J are TRBV7-2 and TRBJ1-3; 8 nucleotides align to TRBD1. The CDR3 extends over 16 amino acids. Germline V gene data show CDR1 as SGHTA and CDR2 as FQGNSA. Trimming cost V 5 bases and J 3 bases; bases outside gene matches: 9. The CDR3 reads CASSPQGTGRGNTIYF. CDR3 coding DNA: TGTGCCAGCAGCCCCCAGGGGACAGGCCGTGGAAACACCATATATTTT.

The CDR3 loop reads CASSWALGGELFF. CDR3 coding DNA: TGTGCCAGCAGTTGGGCGCTTGGCGGGGAGCTGTTTTTT. V and J are TRBV6-5 and TRBJ2-2, with D unresolved. Looked up from germline, CDR1 is MNHEY and CDR2 is SVGAGI. The CDR3 consists of 13 residues. Trimming pared 4 bases from V and 7 bases from J, leaving 10 bases between.